One T cell receptor (beta chain) is described in this entry. The antigen remains undetermined. The sample originates from a study of response to subunit inactivated influenza vaccine. MiXCR was run by TCRdb on the RT-PCR reads, yielding one entry per CDR3 protein. The sample has approximately 680,000 distinct CDR3 sequences, 15% to 19% seen once; the top ten hold around 10%. Germline V gives CDR1 DFQATT, CDR2 SNEGSKA (reference sequence). CDR3 length: 14 amino acids. Trimming at V came to 5 bases and at J to 7 bases, leaving 13 bases not matched to a gene. The study's findings and limits: The authors suggested that every seasonal influenza vaccination recruits few new T cells.

The TCR was taken from a man aged 45 to 65 who received an inactivated influenza vaccine. The specimen was PBMCs from blood, collected 11 to 12 days after vaccination. The chain employs TRBV20-1 and TRBJ2-5; 7 bases are a match to TRBD1. This CDR3 is CSAPPPGTAWTQYF. The DNA of the CDR3 is TGCAGTGCTCCCCCACCCGGGACAGCGTGGACCCAGTACTTC.